This T cell receptor beta chain was recovered during a study of CD8 T cells in ankylosing spondylitis. Concerning this clonotype: Its antigen remains unknown.

The study, taken as a whole, reports: Clones tied to disease were said to be significantly enriched in matched ankylosing spondylitis synovial fluid.

The germline CDR1 and CDR2 sequences are SGHTA and FQGTGA. Between the trimmed V and J ends, which lost 3 bases and 3 bases, there was a span of 6 bases. This CDR3 has 13 residues. In TCRdb, the 5' RACE reads were re-called with MiXCR into one record per CDR3 protein. Of some 180,000 distinct CDR3 sequences detected, roughly 20% appear once; the ten largest clones hold around 4%. V is TRBV7-3 and J is TRBJ2-1; D gene ambiguous. This TCR was recovered from a male donor under 30 with ankylosing spondylitis or in good health (not recorded which). The material sequenced was blood, either unsorted or a sorted T cell fraction (not recorded which). In nucleotides, the CDR3 is TGTGCCAGCAGCTTCGATTTCTACAATGAGCAGTTCTTC. It specifies CASSFDFYNEQFF.